Here is one T cell receptor beta chain with its context. The data stem from a study of blood T cell repertoires in COVID-19. Germline CDR1 SGHRS, CDR2 YFSETQ. The CDR3 extends over 15 amino acids. V was clipped by 2 bases and J by 0 bases, with 9 bases between them. Clones were sequenced by immunoSEQ multiplex PCR, and TCRdb holds only the in-frame ones, with some missing. Here the sample spans 300,000 to 500,000 clones, 70% to 90% being singletons. This TCR came from a woman in her twenties or thirties with acute COVID-19. Material for sequencing was PBMCs or T cells enriched from blood (not recorded which). The chain recombines TRBV5-1 with TRBJ2-1; the D is unclear. CDR3 sequence: CASSFNPSSYNEQFF. For the CDR3, the DNA is TGCGCCAGCAGCTTCAACCCTAGCTCCTACAATGAGCAGTTCTTC.